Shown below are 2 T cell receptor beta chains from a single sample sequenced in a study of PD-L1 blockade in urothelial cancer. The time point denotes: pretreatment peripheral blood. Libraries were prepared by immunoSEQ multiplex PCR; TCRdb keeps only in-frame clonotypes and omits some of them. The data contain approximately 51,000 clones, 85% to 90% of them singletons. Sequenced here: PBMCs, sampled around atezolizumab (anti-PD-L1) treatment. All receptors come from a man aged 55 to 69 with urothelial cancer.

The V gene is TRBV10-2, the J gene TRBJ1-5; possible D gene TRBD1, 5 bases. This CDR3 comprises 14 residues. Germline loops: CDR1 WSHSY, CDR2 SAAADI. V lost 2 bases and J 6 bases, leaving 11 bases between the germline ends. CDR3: CASSEVGRGQPQHF. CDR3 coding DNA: TGCGCCAGCAGTGAGGTGGGGCGGGGTCAGCCCCAGCATTTT.

In DNA, the CDR3 is TGTGCCAGCAGCCCATGGACAGGGGGCACTGAAGCTTTCTTT. This translates into CASSPWTGGTEAFF. The V gene is TRBV5-5, the J gene TRBJ1-1; the match to TRBD1 covers 10 bases. The length of the CDR3 is 14 residues. Trimming took 4 bases from V and 4 from J; bases not matched to a gene: 4. In germline, CDR1 is SGHKS, CDR2 YYEKEE (reference sequence).